Listed below are T cell receptor beta chains from one sample, sequenced in a study of blood T cell repertoires in COVID-19. The protocol was immunoSEQ multiplex PCR, while the TCRdb copy is restricted to in-frame clones and leaves out a portion. The sample has 150,000 to 200,000 clones, 82% seen once. The sample consisted of peripheral blood. These TCRs come from a middle-aged woman with COVID-19, enrolled during active disease. Each CDR3 is given with its conserved first and last residue. The order of the fields is CDR3 DNA, CDR3 protein, D gene, clone size, V gene, J gene. The D gene is left open where the match is weak. Not all rows give a size; the values are once, few, many and, for expanded clones, a class.

CDR3 DNA: TGTGCCAGCAGACCACCGACCGGGACTAGCAAGAATGAGCAGTTCTTC
CDR3 protein: CASRPPTGTSKNEQFF
D gene: TRBD2
clone size: NA
V gene: TRBV27
J gene: TRBJ2-1

CDR3 DNA: TGTGCCATCAGTGAGGTGGTAGGGGGAAGTGGCTACACCTTC
CDR3 protein: CAISEVVGGSGYTF
D gene: NA
clone size: NA
V gene: TRBV10-3
J gene: TRBJ1-2

CDR3 DNA: TGTGCCAGCAGCTTTCTGTTTGAAGCTTTCTTT
CDR3 protein: CASSFLFEAFF
D gene: NA
clone size: NA
V gene: TRBV7-2
J gene: TRBJ1-1

CDR3 DNA: TGTGCCAGCAGCCAACACAGGGGGGTGAACAATGAGCAGTTCTTC
CDR3 protein: CASSQHRGVNNEQFF
D gene: TRBD1
clone size: NA
V gene: TRBV3-1/TRBV3-2
J gene: TRBJ2-1

CDR3 DNA: TGTGCCAGCAGGGAGACAGGTTCTGGAAACACCATATATTTT
CDR3 protein: CASRETGSGNTIYF
D gene: NA
clone size: NA
V gene: TRBV2
J gene: TRBJ1-3

CDR3 DNA: TGTGCCAGCTGCCAGCGGGAGTACCCGTTCTTC
CDR3 protein: CASCQREYPFF
D gene: TRBD2
clone size: NA
V gene: TRBV27
J gene: TRBJ2-1

CDR3 DNA: TGTGCCAGCTCTTTCAGTAGCGGGAGGGCCCAGGAGACCCAGTACTTC
CDR3 protein: CASSFSSGRAQETQYF
D gene: TRBD2
clone size: NA
V gene: TRBV18
J gene: TRBJ2-5

CDR3 DNA: TGCAGTGCTAGTCGCGGACTAGCGGCAAGCTCCTACAATGAGCAGTTCTTC
CDR3 protein: CSASRGLAASSYNEQFF
D gene: TRBD2
clone size: NA
V gene: TRBV20-1
J gene: TRBJ2-1

CDR3 DNA: TGTGCCAGCAGCCCTCTCACTAGCGGGGGGGCGAACACCGGGGAGCTGTTTTTT
CDR3 protein: CASSPLTSGGANTGELFF
D gene: TRBD2
clone size: NA
V gene: TRBV3-1/TRBV3-2
J gene: TRBJ2-2

CDR3 DNA: TGTGCCAGCACGAAGGAGAGAGGCTCACGGGGCTACACCTTC
CDR3 protein: CASTKERGSRGYTF
D gene: NA
clone size: NA
V gene: TRBV6-5
J gene: TRBJ1-2

CDR3 DNA: TGTGCCAGTCTAAGGACAGGGGGCGAAGAGACCCAGTACTTC
CDR3 protein: CASLRTGGEETQYF
D gene: TRBD1
clone size: few
V gene: TRBV2
J gene: TRBJ2-5

CDR3 DNA: TGTGCCAGCAGCGACTCCGGACAGGGTTTCACCGGGGAGCTGTTTTTT
CDR3 protein: CASSDSGQGFTGELFF
D gene: TRBD1
clone size: NA
V gene: TRBV5-6
J gene: TRBJ2-2

CDR3 DNA: TGCGCCAGCAGCCAACCGACAGGGGATGAAGCTTTCTTT
CDR3 protein: CASSQPTGDEAFF
D gene: TRBD1
clone size: NA
V gene: TRBV4-1
J gene: TRBJ1-1

CDR3 DNA: TGTGCCAGCAGCCAAGATGCCACATATAATTCACCCCTCCACTTT
CDR3 protein: CASSQDATYNSPLHF
D gene: NA
clone size: NA
V gene: TRBV3-1/TRBV3-2
J gene: TRBJ1-6

CDR3 DNA: TGCGCCAGCAGCTTTCTAGCGGGAGGAAGTGGGGCCAACGTCCTGACTTTC
CDR3 protein: CASSFLAGGSGANVLTF
D gene: TRBD2
clone size: NA
V gene: TRBV5-1
J gene: TRBJ2-6

CDR3 DNA: TGTGCCAGCAGTGGACAGCCGACGCATAATTCACCCCTCCACTTT
CDR3 protein: CASSGQPTHNSPLHF
D gene: NA
clone size: few
V gene: TRBV2
J gene: TRBJ1-6

CDR3 DNA: TGTGCCAGCAGCTTGGACAGGGATGAGCCCCAGCATTTT
CDR3 protein: CASSLDRDEPQHF
D gene: NA
clone size: NA
V gene: TRBV5-4
J gene: TRBJ1-5

CDR3 DNA: TGTGCCAGCAGCTTTAGCGGGAGAGGCAATGAGCAGTTCTTC
CDR3 protein: CASSFSGRGNEQFF
D gene: TRBD2
clone size: few
V gene: TRBV4-2
J gene: TRBJ2-1

CDR3 DNA: TGCGCCAGCAGTGACCAGGGAGATACGCAGTATTTT
CDR3 protein: CASSDQGDTQYF
D gene: NA
clone size: NA
V gene: TRBV10-1
J gene: TRBJ2-3

CDR3 DNA: TGTGCCAGCAGGGGACTAGCGGCCGGTGGGAATGAGCAGTTCTTC
CDR3 protein: CASRGLAAGGNEQFF
D gene: TRBD2
clone size: NA
V gene: TRBV6-5
J gene: TRBJ2-1

CDR3 DNA: TGTGCCAGCAGCGTAGGGTGGCAGAACACTGAAGCTTTCTTT
CDR3 protein: CASSVGWQNTEAFF
D gene: NA
clone size: few
V gene: TRBV9
J gene: TRBJ1-1

CDR3 DNA: TGTGCCAGCAAACAATCCTCAGGGTGGAACACCGGGGAGCTGTTTTTT
CDR3 protein: CASKQSSGWNTGELFF
D gene: NA
clone size: NA
V gene: TRBV2
J gene: TRBJ2-2

CDR3 DNA: TGTGCCAGCAGGCTTTTGCGAAATGAAAAACTGTTTTTT
CDR3 protein: CASRLLRNEKLFF
D gene: NA
clone size: NA
V gene: TRBV2
J gene: TRBJ1-4

CDR3 DNA: TGTGCCAGCAGTTTACCCGACGCAGGCGATGGCTACACCTTC
CDR3 protein: CASSLPDAGDGYTF
D gene: NA
clone size: NA
V gene: TRBV28
J gene: TRBJ1-2

CDR3 DNA: TGTGCCAGCAGCCGTATTGACAGCCCCTCCTACGAGCAGTACTTC
CDR3 protein: CASSRIDSPSYEQYF
D gene: NA
clone size: few
V gene: TRBV7-9
J gene: TRBJ2-7

CDR3 DNA: TGTGCCAGCAGCGTTAGTGTCGGCTCCTACGAGCAGTACTTC
CDR3 protein: CASSVSVGSYEQYF
D gene: NA
clone size: NA
V gene: TRBV9
J gene: TRBJ2-7

CDR3 DNA: TGTGCCAGCAGTTACTCGGCTAGCGGGAGCCAAGAGACCCAGTACTTC
CDR3 protein: CASSYSASGSQETQYF
D gene: TRBD2
clone size: NA
V gene: TRBV6-5
J gene: TRBJ2-5

CDR3 DNA: TGTGCCACCAAAGACAGGATCGGGGAAAAACTGTTTTTT
CDR3 protein: CATKDRIGEKLFF
D gene: NA
clone size: NA
V gene: TRBV15
J gene: TRBJ1-4

CDR3 DNA: TGTGCCAGCAGCAGGGACAGGAATCAGCCCCAGCATTTT
CDR3 protein: CASSRDRNQPQHF
D gene: TRBD1
clone size: NA
V gene: TRBV5-8
J gene: TRBJ1-5

CDR3 DNA: TGTGCCAGCAGAGGGACAGGGACCCAAGAGACCCAGTACTTC
CDR3 protein: CASRGTGTQETQYF
D gene: TRBD1
clone size: NA
V gene: TRBV6-6
J gene: TRBJ2-5

CDR3 DNA: TGCGCCAGCAGCCGGGGGACAGGGGCCGGCACAGATACGCAGTATTTT
CDR3 protein: CASSRGTGAGTDTQYF
D gene: TRBD1
clone size: NA
V gene: TRBV5-1
J gene: TRBJ2-3

CDR3 DNA: TGTGCCAGCTCACCGAACGACAGGGTGGGCGCGGGCTACACCTTC
CDR3 protein: CASSPNDRVGAGYTF
D gene: TRBD1
clone size: NA
V gene: TRBV18
J gene: TRBJ1-2

CDR3 DNA: TGTGCCAGCAGTTTAGGTGGCAGGGCGGAAAAACTGTTTTTT
CDR3 protein: CASSLGGRAEKLFF
D gene: NA
clone size: NA
V gene: TRBV28
J gene: TRBJ1-4

CDR3 DNA: TGTGCCAGCTCACCAGTCAGGGGCCTCTTTAATGAGCAGTTCTTC
CDR3 protein: CASSPVRGLFNEQFF
D gene: NA
clone size: NA
V gene: TRBV18
J gene: TRBJ2-1

CDR3 DNA: TGTGCCAGCAGCCGGGACAGCTATGGCTACACCTTC
CDR3 protein: CASSRDSYGYTF
D gene: TRBD1
clone size: NA
V gene: TRBV7-9
J gene: TRBJ1-2

CDR3 DNA: TGTGCCAGCAGCGGAGCTTCCGGGACAGGGGGCTATGGCTACACCTTC
CDR3 protein: CASSGASGTGGYGYTF
D gene: TRBD1
clone size: NA
V gene: TRBV9
J gene: TRBJ1-2

CDR3 DNA: TGTGCCAGCAGCGGAAAAGGTTGGGGGACTAGCGGGAAAGGGGAGTTCTTC
CDR3 protein: CASSGKGWGTSGKGEFF
D gene: TRBD2
clone size: NA
V gene: TRBV5-4
J gene: TRBJ2-1

CDR3 DNA: TGCGCCAGCAGCTGGGGAACAGGGGGCACTGAAGCTTTCTTT
CDR3 protein: CASSWGTGGTEAFF
D gene: TRBD1
clone size: NA
V gene: TRBV5-1
J gene: TRBJ1-1

CDR3 DNA: TGTGCCATCGAGGATGGCAATGAGCAGTTCTTC
CDR3 protein: CAIEDGNEQFF
D gene: NA
clone size: NA
V gene: TRBV10-3
J gene: TRBJ2-1

CDR3 DNA: TGTGCCAGCAGACGGGACATCGGTAATTCACCCCTCCACTTT
CDR3 protein: CASRRDIGNSPLHF
D gene: NA
clone size: NA
V gene: TRBV9
J gene: TRBJ1-6

CDR3 DNA: TGTGCCAGCAGGGCTAGCGGGTTCCTCTCCTACGAGCAGTACTTC
CDR3 protein: CASRASGFLSYEQYF
D gene: TRBD2
clone size: NA
V gene: TRBV27
J gene: TRBJ2-7

CDR3 DNA: TGTGCCAGCAGCGTAGAACAGGGGACTGAAGCTTTCTTT
CDR3 protein: CASSVEQGTEAFF
D gene: TRBD1
clone size: NA
V gene: TRBV9
J gene: TRBJ1-1

CDR3 DNA: TGTGCCAGCAGTTTGGGGGGGTTTAGCAATCAGCCCCAGCATTTT
CDR3 protein: CASSLGGFSNQPQHF
D gene: NA
clone size: NA
V gene: TRBV27
J gene: TRBJ1-5

CDR3 DNA: TGTGCCAGCAGCCCGGGACAGGGGTTCACCGGGGAGCTGTTTTTT
CDR3 protein: CASSPGQGFTGELFF
D gene: TRBD1
clone size: NA
V gene: TRBV6-4
J gene: TRBJ2-2

CDR3 DNA: TGCGCCAGCAGTCCAGGGGGCGCGGGTAATGAAAAACTGTTTTTT
CDR3 protein: CASSPGGAGNEKLFF
D gene: TRBD1
clone size: few
V gene: TRBV10-2
J gene: TRBJ1-4

CDR3 DNA: TGTGCCAGCAGCCCCAAGGTCCCCGGGAACATTCAGTACTTC
CDR3 protein: CASSPKVPGNIQYF
D gene: NA
clone size: NA
V gene: TRBV5-5
J gene: TRBJ2-4

CDR3 DNA: TGTGCCAGCAGTGATGCACTCGATACGCAGTATTTT
CDR3 protein: CASSDALDTQYF
D gene: NA
clone size: NA
V gene: TRBV6-1
J gene: TRBJ2-3

CDR3 DNA: TGCAGCGTTGATTTAGCTTCAGAGACCCAGTACTTC
CDR3 protein: CSVDLASETQYF
D gene: NA
clone size: NA
V gene: TRBV29-1
J gene: TRBJ2-5